These 23 T cell receptor beta chains were sequenced from one sample in a study of blood T cell repertoires in COVID-19. Sequencing used immunoSEQ multiplex PCR; TCRdb keeps in-frame clones, though not all of them. Of about 70,000 clones listed, around 87% are singletons. Sequenced material: peripheral blood. The receptors come from a young woman with acute or convalescent COVID-19.

The chain links TRBV14 to TRBJ1-1; tentative D call: TRBD1 (5 bases). The V and J ends lost 2 bases and 4 bases respectively, with 8 bases between them. Germline V gene data show CDR1 as SGHDN and CDR2 as FVKESK. This CDR3 has 13 residues. The CDR3 sequence: CASSQQGLTEAFF. CDR3 DNA sequence: TGTGCCAGCAGCCAACAGGGTCTCACTGAAGCTTTCTTT.

The chain joins TRBV11-2 to TRBJ1-1, with TRBD1 matching 9 bases. Germline CDR1 SGHAT, CDR2 FQNNGV. CDR3 length: 15 amino acids. J gave up 3 bases and V 3 bases, and 5 bases lay outside the gene matches. The CDR3 protein is CASSLAGTGYTEAFF. The CDR3 DNA is TGTGCCAGCAGCTTGGCCGGGACAGGGTACACTGAAGCTTTCTTT.

The CDR3 here is CASSPRIRGALTDYGYTF. CDR3 DNA sequence: TGTGCCAGCTCACCACGTATCAGGGGGGCGCTTACTGACTATGGCTACACCTTC. The chain carries TRBV18 and TRBJ1-2, with 7 bases identical to TRBD1. Germline CDR1 is KGHSH and CDR2 is LQKENI. The CDR3 runs 18 residues. V lost 1 base and J lost 3; bases outside the gene matches: 14.

The gene calls are TRBV18 and TRBJ2-7; 9 bases align to TRBD1. The ends lost 6 bases at V and 0 bases at J; junction bases unmatched: 6. The CDR3 is 15 residues long. Germline CDR1 is KGHSH and CDR2 is LQKENI. CDR3 in amino acids: CASSAGTGSSYEQYF. The DNA of the CDR3 is TGTGCCAGCTCGGCCGGGACAGGGAGCTCCTACGAGCAGTACTTC. The whole variable domain, filled in from reference TRBV18 and TRBJ2-7, reads NAGVMQNPRHLVRRRGQEARLRCSPMKGHSHVYWYRQLPEEGLKFMVYLQKENIIDESGMPKERFSAEFPKEGPSILRIQQVVRGDSAAYFCASSAGTGSSYEQYFGPGTRLTVT.

This sequence joins TRBV29-1 and TRBJ1-2; 7 bases map to TRBD1. This CDR3 region has 13 residues. Trimming at V came to 7 bases and at J to 0 bases, leaving 5 bases not matched to a gene. CDR1 is SQVTM, CDR2 ANQGSEA, per germline. The DNA of the CDR3 is TGCAGCGCCGGGGACAGAACTAACTATGGCTACACCTTC. It is translated as CSAGDRTNYGYTF.

The rearrangement uses TRBV10-2 and TRBJ2-1, with 11 bases identical to TRBD2. The germline gives CDR1 WSHSY, CDR2 SAAADI. The CDR3 length is 15 residues. With V trimmed by 4 bases and J by 10 bases, 9 bases remained unmatched. The CDR3: CASSGLAGGRGEQFF. As DNA, the CDR3 is TGCGCCAGCAGTGGGCTAGCGGGAGGCCGTGGGGAGCAGTTCTTC.

The chain has TRBV11-2 and TRBJ1-6, with TRBD1 identical over 7 bases. Germline CDR1 and CDR2: SGHAT and FQNNGV. The length of the CDR3 is 17 residues. Trimming took 4 bases from V and 4 from J; bases not matched to a gene: 10. This chain's CDR3 is CASSSGGMGPYNSPLHF. CDR3 DNA sequence: TGTGCCAGCAGCTCAGGGGGTATGGGTCCTTATAATTCACCCCTCCACTTT.

The J gene is TRBJ2-5, the V gene TRBV20-1; TRBD1 agrees at 10 bases. With 4 bases clipped from V and 7 bases from J, the junction kept 6 bases outside the gene matches. Germline-derived CDR1 and CDR2 are DFQATT and SNEGSKA (reference sequence). CDR3 length: 13 residues. CDR3 in amino acids: CSAIDGQGGTQYF. CDR3 bases: TGCAGTGCTATTGACGGACAGGGGGGGACCCAGTACTTC.

This chain links TRBV4-1 with TRBJ2-3; 13 nucleotides align to TRBD2. This CDR3 has 16 residues. The V gene end was trimmed by 4 bases and the J gene end by 2 bases; junction bases not matched to a gene: 3. Per germline, CDR1 MGHRA and CDR2 YSYEKL. CDR3 in DNA: TGCGCCAGCAGCCGTACTAGCGGGAGGGTCACAGATACGCAGTATTTT. It is translated as CASSRTSGRVTDTQYF.

DNA for the CDR3: TGTGCCAGCAGAGGGACTAGCGGGGTCACAGATACGCAGTATTTT. Protein product: CASRGTSGVTDTQYF. This chain links TRBV28 with TRBJ2-3; 13 bases are a match to TRBD2. The V gene end was trimmed by 6 bases and the J gene end by 2 bases; junction bases not matched to a gene: 2. The CDR3 has 15 residues. Germline CDR1 and CDR2: MDHEN and SYDVKM.

The chain uses TRBV2 and TRBJ2-1; 7 nucleotides agree with TRBD2. J gave up 8 bases and V 3 bases, and 7 bases lay outside the gene matches. The CDR3 extends over 14 amino acids. In germline, CDR1 is SNHLY, CDR2 FYNNEI. CDR3 sequence: CASSDAGEGDEQFF. Written as DNA, the CDR3 is TGTGCCAGCAGTGACGCCGGGGAGGGCGATGAGCAGTTCTTC. The full variable domain, with the rest looked up from reference TRBV2 and TRBJ2-1, is EPEVTQTPSHQVTQMGQEVILRCVPISNHLYFYWYRQILGQKVEFLVSFYNNEISEKSEIFDDQFSVERPDGSNFTLKIRSTKLEDSAMYFCASSDAGEGDEQFFGPGTRLTVL.

The chain has TRBV3-1 (or the pseudogene TRBV3-2) and TRBJ1-5; D is perhaps TRBD1 (5 bases). V dropped 4 bases and J dropped 5 bases, with 12 bases sitting between them. Germline CDR1 LGHDT, CDR2 YNNKEL (reference sequence). The CDR3 consists of 14 residues. The CDR3 reads CASSPGGWDQPQHF. CDR3 bases: TGTGCCAGCAGCCCGGGGGGTTGGGATCAGCCCCAGCATTTT.

V usage is TRBV29-1 and J usage is TRBJ2-1, with a tentative D call TRBD2 (5 bases). The CDR3 extends over 13 amino acids. Germline CDR1 reads SQVTM; CDR2 reads ANQGSEA. V lost 3 bases to trimming and J lost 9 bases, with 15 bases between them. The CDR3 coding sequence is TGCAGCGTTGAGTCAGCGGACGAGGCTGAGCAGTTCTTC. Protein: CSVESADEAEQFF.

The chain employs TRBV28 and TRBJ2-5, with D unclear. Germline-derived CDR1 and CDR2 are MDHEN and SYDVKM. This CDR3 has 13 amino acids. Trimming removed 4 bases from V and 5 bases from J, with 11 bases in between. CDR3 residues: CASSSPSLETQYF. CDR3 DNA sequence: TGTGCCAGCAGTTCCCCGTCGTTGGAGACCCAGTACTTC.

The sample holds one count of this clone. This rearrangement joins TRBV6-5 to TRBJ1-2, with no clear D. The germline V gene has CDR1 MNHEY and CDR2 SVGAGI. Trimming removed 0 bases from V and 8 bases from J, with 10 bases in between. The CDR3 contains 13 residues. CDR3 nucleotide sequence: TGTGCCAGCAGTTACTCCCAGGCCCGGGGCTACACCTTC. Protein: CASSYSQARGYTF.

This sequence joins TRBV19 and TRBJ2-3; TRBD1 matches 9 bases. The CDR3 totals 15 residues. Germline CDR1 is LNHDA and CDR2 is SQIVND (reference sequence). V lost 5 bases, J lost 1 base, and 4 bases stayed unmatched. CDR3 coding DNA: TGTGCCAGTAGTCACTGGACAGGGGGCACAGATACGCAGTATTTT. Translation: CASSHWTGGTDTQYF.

V is TRBV28 and J is TRBJ1-6; D not resolved. The V end was cut by 5 bases, the J end by 6 bases, with 14 bases between. Germline CDR1 reads MDHEN; CDR2 reads SYDVKM. The CDR3 has 15 residues. CDR3 sequence: CASSMRDRANSPLHF. CDR3 DNA sequence: TGTGCCAGCAGTATGCGGGATAGAGCTAATTCACCCCTCCACTTT.

V is TRBV30 and J is TRBJ2-1; possible D gene TRBD2, 5 bases. The CDR3 runs 13 residues. Trimming left V 0 bases short and J 8 bases short, with 11 bases between. Germline CDR1 is GTSNPN and CDR2 is SVGIG (reference sequence). CDR3 in amino acids: CAWSVTSIDEQFF. CDR3 DNA: TGTGCCTGGAGTGTCACTAGTATCGATGAGCAGTTCTTC. Filled out from reference TRBV30 and TRBJ2-1, the complete variable domain reads SQTIHQWPATLVQPVGSPLSLECTVEGTSNPNLYWYRQAAGRGLQLLFYSVGIGQISSEVPQNLSASRPQDRQFILSSKKLLLSDSGFYLCAWSVTSIDEQFFGPGTRLTVL.

The rearrangement joins TRBV19 to TRBJ2-2, with 8 nucleotides matching TRBD2. With V trimmed by 4 bases and J by 5 bases, 9 bases remained unmatched. The CDR3 sequence is 16 residues long. From germline, CDR1 is LNHDA and CDR2 SQIVND (reference sequence). CDR3 sequence reads: CASSTPREGWTGELFF. The CDR3 DNA reads as TGTGCCAGTAGTACCCCCCGGGAGGGATGGACCGGGGAGCTGTTTTTT.

The chain combines TRBV7-2 with TRBJ2-1; D may be TRBD2 (7 bases). The CDR3 is made up of 19 amino acids. The germline gives CDR1 SGHTA, CDR2 FQGNSA. V was trimmed by 3 bases and J by 8 bases, leaving 29 bases between them. The CDR3 sequence: CASSFPLHLNQGRVHEQFF. As DNA, the CDR3 is TGTGCCAGCAGCTTCCCCCTTCATCTCAACCAGGGGAGGGTGCATGAGCAGTTCTTC.

This clone showed up just a few times. This chain joins TRBV7-9 and TRBJ2-2; 14 bases map to TRBD2. V dropped 4 bases and J dropped 7; count of bases not matched to a gene: 8. The CDR3 is 17 amino acids. The germline V gene encodes CDR1 SEHNR and CDR2 FQNEAQ (reference sequence). The CDR3: CASSSPGLAGAGGELFF. Written as DNA, the CDR3 is TGTGCCAGCAGCTCGCCGGGACTAGCGGGAGCTGGCGGGGAGCTGTTTTTT.

This clone showed up just a few times. This sequence joins TRBV27 and TRBJ2-1; 7 bases fit TRBD2. V gave up 4 bases and J gave up 6 bases; unmatched junction bases: 6. CDR3 length: 14 residues. The germline V gene has CDR1 MNHEY and CDR2 SMNVEV (reference sequence). The CDR3 sequence is CASSWSSGFNEQFF. CDR3 sequence (DNA): TGTGCCAGCAGTTGGTCTAGCGGATTCAATGAGCAGTTCTTC.

The chain employs TRBV2 and TRBJ2-5; 8 nucleotides match TRBD2. The length of the CDR3 is 14 residues. V lost 4 bases and J lost 2; bases outside the gene matches: 3. In germline, CDR1 is SNHLY, CDR2 FYNNEI. CDR3 amino acids: CASSASGGQETQYF. Written as DNA, the CDR3 is TGTGCCAGCAGTGCTTCGGGGGGGCAAGAGACCCAGTACTTC.